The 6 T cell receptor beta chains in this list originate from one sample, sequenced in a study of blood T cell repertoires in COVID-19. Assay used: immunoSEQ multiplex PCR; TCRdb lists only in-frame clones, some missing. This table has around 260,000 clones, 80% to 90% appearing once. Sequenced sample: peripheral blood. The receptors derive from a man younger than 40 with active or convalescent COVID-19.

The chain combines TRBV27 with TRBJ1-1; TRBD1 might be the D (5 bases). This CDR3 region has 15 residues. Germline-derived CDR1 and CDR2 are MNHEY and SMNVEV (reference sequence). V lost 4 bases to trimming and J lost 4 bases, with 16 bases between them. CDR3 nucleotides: TGTGCCAGCAGTTCAGTCCCAGGGCTCGGCACTGAAGCTTTCTTT. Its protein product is CASSSVPGLGTEAFF.

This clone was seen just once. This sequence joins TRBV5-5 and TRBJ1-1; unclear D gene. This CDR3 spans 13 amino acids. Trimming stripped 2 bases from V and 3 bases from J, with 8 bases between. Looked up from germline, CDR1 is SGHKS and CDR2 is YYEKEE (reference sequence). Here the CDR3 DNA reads TGTGCCAGCAGCTTAGCATTTTACACTGAAGCTTTCTTT. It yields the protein CASSLAFYTEAFF.

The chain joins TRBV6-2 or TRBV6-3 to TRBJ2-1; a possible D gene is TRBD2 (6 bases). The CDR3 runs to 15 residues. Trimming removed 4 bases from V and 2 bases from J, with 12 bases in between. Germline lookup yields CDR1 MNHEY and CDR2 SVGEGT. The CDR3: CASSSGGDPYNEQFF. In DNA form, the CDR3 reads TGTGCCAGCAGTTCTGGCGGGGACCCCTACAATGAGCAGTTCTTC.

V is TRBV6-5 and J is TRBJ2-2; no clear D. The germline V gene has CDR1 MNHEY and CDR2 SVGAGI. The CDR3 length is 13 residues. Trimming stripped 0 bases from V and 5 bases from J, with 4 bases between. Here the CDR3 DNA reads TGTGCCAGCAGTTACTCCTTTACCGGGGAGCTGTTTTTT. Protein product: CASSYSFTGELFF.

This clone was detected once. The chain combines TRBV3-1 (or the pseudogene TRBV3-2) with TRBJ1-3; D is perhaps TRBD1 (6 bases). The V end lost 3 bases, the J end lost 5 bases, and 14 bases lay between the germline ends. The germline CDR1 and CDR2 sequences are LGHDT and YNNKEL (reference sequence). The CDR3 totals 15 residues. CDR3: CASSHQGQGRNTIYF. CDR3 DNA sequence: TGTGCCAGCAGCCACCAGGGGCAGGGGAGAAACACCATATATTTT.

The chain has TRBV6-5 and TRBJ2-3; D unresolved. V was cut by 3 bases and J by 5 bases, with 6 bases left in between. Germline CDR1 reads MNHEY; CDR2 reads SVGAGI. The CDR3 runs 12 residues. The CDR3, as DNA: TGTGCCAGCAGTTATAGTAGAGATACGCAGTATTTT. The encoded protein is CASSYSRDTQYF.